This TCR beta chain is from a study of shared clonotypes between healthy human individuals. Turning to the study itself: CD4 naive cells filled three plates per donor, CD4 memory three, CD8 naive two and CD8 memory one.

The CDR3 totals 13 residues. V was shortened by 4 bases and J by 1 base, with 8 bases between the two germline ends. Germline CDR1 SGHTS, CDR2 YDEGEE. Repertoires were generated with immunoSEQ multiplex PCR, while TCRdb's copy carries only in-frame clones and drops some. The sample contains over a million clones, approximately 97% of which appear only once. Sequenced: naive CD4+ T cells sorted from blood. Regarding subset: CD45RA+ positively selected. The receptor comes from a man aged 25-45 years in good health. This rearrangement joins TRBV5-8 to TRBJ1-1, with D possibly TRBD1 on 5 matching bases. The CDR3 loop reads CASSRDGNTEAFF. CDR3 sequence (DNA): TGTGCCAGCAGCAGGGACGGGAACACTGAAGCTTTCTTT.